This record covers a single T cell receptor (beta chain). These data are taken from a study of blood T cell repertoires in COVID-19. Study information: Samples came from the United States, Italy and Spain, spanning acute and convalescent COVID-19. T cells, B-cell-depleted T cells, or PBMCs supplied cDNA or gDNA.

As handled by the study authors: Amplifying reference gene primers gave estimates of nucleated cell counts. Sequencing was performed with immunoSEQ multiplex PCR; in TCRdb, only in-frame clones are kept and a portion is missing. V and J calls and clone size are those listed in that table; D and trimming were worked out from the DNA. The sample holds 200,000 to 300,000 clones; around nine tenths are singletons and the top ten take more than 0.65%. Germline loops: CDR1 MGHDK, CDR2 SYGVNS. The CDR3 sequence is 15 residues long. The V end lost 1 base, the J end lost 2 bases, and 6 bases lay between the germline ends. Patients in Seattle were enrolled during active infection, then followed longitudinally.

The chain joins TRBV25-1 to TRBJ1-6; D is unclear. The sequence was obtained from a man aged 25-45 years with COVID-19, enrolled during active disease. The specimen sequenced was peripheral blood. CDR3 sequence (DNA): TGTGCCAGCAGTGAATTGGGCCCCTATAATTCACCCCTCCACTTT. Amino acid sequence: CASSELGPYNSPLHF.